This TCR beta chain came from a study of CD8 T cells in Susac syndrome. V was shortened by 4 bases and J by 0 bases, with 7 bases between the two germline ends. There are 13 residues in the CDR3. Germline V gene sequence: CDR1 MNHEY, CDR2 SMNVEV (reference sequence). It was with random hexamers that roughly 0.45 to 1 ug RNA was reverse transcribed. TCR beta CDR3 was amplified by immunoSEQ covering 54 Vbeta and 13 Jbeta. Each CDR3 protein is one row after TCRdb ran MiXCR on the immunoSEQ multiplex PCR reads. The sample shows some 60,000 distinct CDR3 sequences, roughly nine tenths of them seen only once. From blood CD8+ and CD4+ T cells, TCR beta sequences were generated. Negative magnetic isolation gave CD8+ and CD4+ cells; FACS enriched CD8+ TEMRA.

The V gene is TRBV27, the J gene TRBJ2-7; D not resolved. This TCR was sampled from a human donor in good health. Sequences were obtained from CD8+ T cells from PBMCs. CDR3 nucleotides: TGTGCCAGCAGTTACCGGATCTCCTACGAGCAGTACTTC. As protein: CASSYRISYEQYF.